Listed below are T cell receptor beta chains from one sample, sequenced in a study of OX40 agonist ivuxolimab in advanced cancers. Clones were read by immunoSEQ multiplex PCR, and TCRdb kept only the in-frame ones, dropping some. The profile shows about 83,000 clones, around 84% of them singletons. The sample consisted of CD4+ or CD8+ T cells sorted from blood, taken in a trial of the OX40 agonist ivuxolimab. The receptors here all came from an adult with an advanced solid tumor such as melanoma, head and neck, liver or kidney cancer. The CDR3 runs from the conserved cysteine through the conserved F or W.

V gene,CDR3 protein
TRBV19,CATAAQGANEKLFF
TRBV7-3,CASSLTYRDTEAFF
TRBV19,CASLLGSFYGYTF
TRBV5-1,CASSLNPAGSEKLFF
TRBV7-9,CASSLGTSRNEQFF
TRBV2,CASTEQTAYNEQFF
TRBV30,CACPPRQGTDEQYF
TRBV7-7,CASSLGSPQFF
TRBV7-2,CASSLGTGPYSNQPQHF
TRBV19,CASSIGLGGFAYEQYF
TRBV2,CASRKGLADPRGTQYF
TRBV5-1,CASLNGQGGFQAGELFF
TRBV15,CATSRDWRDTQYF
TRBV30,CAWGSYEQYF
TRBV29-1,CSVRGWEETQYF
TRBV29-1,CSVSRDSDYEQYF
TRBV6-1,CASNYREVGYGYTF
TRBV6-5,CASSRQGNGYGYTF
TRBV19,CASRYGLRGLRNTEAFF
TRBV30,CAWAGGASYGDEQFF
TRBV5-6,CASSLAGGPQLFYEQYF
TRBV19,CASSGSSNQPQHF
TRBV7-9,CASSRAQGPAQFF
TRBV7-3,CASSSTSGGDHTDTQYF
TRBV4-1,CASSQNRAVNTEAFF
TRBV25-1,CASSESDIYGYTF
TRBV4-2,CASSQDLYVAGGLQDGYTF
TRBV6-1,CASSEGGIRTEAFF
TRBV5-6,CASSRELRETQYF
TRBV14,CASSQDRWRGNEKLFF
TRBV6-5,CASSYGRSPRRNEQFF
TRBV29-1,CSVEGWRQTTSGGYTF
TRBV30,CAWSGDTEAFF
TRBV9,CASSQTENYGYTF
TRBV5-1,CASSLRTGYTYGYTF
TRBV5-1,CASSLEQGGVNTEAFF
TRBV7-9,CASSLGDSGSYEQYF
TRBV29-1,CSSQGTEETQYF
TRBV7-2,CASSLWRRLAGKFHNEQFF
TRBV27,CASSRSQGALGNQPQHF
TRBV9,CASSSHRVTDTQYF
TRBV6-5,CASSYGRPPGGQYF
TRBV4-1,CASSHLVPGQGQTEAFF
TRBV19,CASSYSGESSYEQYF
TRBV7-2,CASSSRSGGDNQPQHF
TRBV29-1,CSACGQANTEAFF
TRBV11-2,CASSRTESNYGYTF
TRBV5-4,CASSLGGHLNTEAFF
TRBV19,CASTIFGAESAAQPQHF
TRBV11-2,CASSRRQGGYEQYF
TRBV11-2,CASSLGTWDRDTGELFF
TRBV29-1,CSVVTGNRNQPQHF
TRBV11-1,CASSLEGTNTGELFF
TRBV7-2,CASSLVAGGETQYF
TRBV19,CASSPPQGPGGSPLHF
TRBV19,CASSIRDAEKLFF